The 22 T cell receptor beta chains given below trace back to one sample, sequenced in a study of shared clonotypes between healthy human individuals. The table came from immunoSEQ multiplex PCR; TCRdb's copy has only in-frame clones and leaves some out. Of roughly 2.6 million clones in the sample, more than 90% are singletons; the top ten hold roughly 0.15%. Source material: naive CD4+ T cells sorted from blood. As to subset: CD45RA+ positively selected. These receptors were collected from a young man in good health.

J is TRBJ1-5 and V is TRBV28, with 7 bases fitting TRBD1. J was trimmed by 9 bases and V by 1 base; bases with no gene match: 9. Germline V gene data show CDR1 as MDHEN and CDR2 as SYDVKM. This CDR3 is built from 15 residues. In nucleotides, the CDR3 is TGTGCCAGCAGTTTATCAGGACAGGCCTCCGGGCCCCAGCATTTT. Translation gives CASSLSGQASGPQHF.

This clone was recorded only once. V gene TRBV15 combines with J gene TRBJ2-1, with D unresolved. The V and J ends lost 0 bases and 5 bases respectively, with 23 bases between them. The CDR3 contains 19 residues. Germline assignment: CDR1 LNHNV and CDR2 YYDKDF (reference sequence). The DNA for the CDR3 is TGTGCCACCAGCAGAGATATCGCGGTATCGGCTAAAAGAGACAATGAGCAGTTCTTC. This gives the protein CATSRDIAVSAKRDNEQFF. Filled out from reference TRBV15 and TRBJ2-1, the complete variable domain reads DAMVIQNPRYQVTQFGKPVTLSCSQTLNHNVMYWYQQKSSQAPKLLFHYYDKDFNNEADTPDNFQSRRPNTSFCFLDIRSPGLGDTAMYLCATSRDIAVSAKRDNEQFFGPGTRLTVL.

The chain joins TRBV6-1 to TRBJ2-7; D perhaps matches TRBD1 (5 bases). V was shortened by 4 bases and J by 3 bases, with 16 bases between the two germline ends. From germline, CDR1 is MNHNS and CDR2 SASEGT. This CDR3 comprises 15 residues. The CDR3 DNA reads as TGTGCCAGCAGTGGTAGGGGTTCCACTATCTACGAGCAGTACTTC. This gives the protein CASSGRGSTIYEQYF.

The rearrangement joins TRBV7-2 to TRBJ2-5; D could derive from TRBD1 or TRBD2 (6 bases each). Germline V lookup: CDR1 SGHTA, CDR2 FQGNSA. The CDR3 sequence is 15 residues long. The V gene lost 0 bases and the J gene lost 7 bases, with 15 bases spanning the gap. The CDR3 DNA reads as TGTGCCAGCAGCTTAGCCGGGGGCTTAGGGGGGACCCAGTACTTC. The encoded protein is CASSLAGGLGGTQYF.

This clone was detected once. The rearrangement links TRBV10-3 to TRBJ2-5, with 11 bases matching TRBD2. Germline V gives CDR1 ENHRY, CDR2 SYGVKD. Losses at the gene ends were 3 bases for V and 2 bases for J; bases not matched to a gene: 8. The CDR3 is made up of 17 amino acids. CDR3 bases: TGTGCCATCAGTGATCTAGCGGGAGGCCCTAATCAAGAGACCCAGTACTTC. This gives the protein CAISDLAGGPNQETQYF.

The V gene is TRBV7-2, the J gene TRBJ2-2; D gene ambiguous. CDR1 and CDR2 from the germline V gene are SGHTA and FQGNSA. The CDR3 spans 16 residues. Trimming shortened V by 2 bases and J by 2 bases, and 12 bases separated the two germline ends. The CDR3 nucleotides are TGTGCCAGCAGCTTATTCCCTATGCTCAACACCGGGGAGCTGTTTTTT. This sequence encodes CASSLFPMLNTGELFF.

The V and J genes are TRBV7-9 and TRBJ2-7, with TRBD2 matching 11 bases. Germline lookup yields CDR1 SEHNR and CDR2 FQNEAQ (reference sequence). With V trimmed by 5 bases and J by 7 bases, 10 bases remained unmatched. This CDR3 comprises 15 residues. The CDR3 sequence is CASSPTSSGGNEQYF. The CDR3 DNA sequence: TGTGCCAGCAGCCCCACATCTAGCGGGGGGAATGAGCAGTACTTC.

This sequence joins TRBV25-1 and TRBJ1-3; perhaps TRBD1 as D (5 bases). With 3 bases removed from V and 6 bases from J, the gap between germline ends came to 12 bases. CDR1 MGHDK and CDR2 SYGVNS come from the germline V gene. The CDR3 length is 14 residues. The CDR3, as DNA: TGTGCCAGCAGTGATGTTGGGGGTTCAAACACCATATATTTT. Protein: CASSDVGGSNTIYF.

The DNA for the CDR3 is TGTGCCAGCAGTGAAGGGGCGGAGCAGTACTTC. As protein: CASSEGAEQYF. V is TRBV6-1 and J is TRBJ2-7, with unresolved D. The germline V gene encodes CDR1 MNHNS and CDR2 SASEGT. This CDR3 comprises 11 residues. V was pared by 1 base and J by 7 bases, with 5 bases between.

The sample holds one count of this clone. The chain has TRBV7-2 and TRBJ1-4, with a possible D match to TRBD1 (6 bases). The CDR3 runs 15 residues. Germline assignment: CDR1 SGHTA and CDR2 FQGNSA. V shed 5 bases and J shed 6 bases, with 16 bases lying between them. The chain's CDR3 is CASSAQGTPDEKLFF. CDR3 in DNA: TGTGCCAGCAGCGCCCAGGGGACCCCTGATGAAAAACTGTTTTTT.

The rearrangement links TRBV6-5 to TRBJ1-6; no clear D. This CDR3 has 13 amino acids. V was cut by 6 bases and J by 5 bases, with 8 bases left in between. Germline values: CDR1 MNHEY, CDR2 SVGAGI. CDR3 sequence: CASRLGNNSPLHF. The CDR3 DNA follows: TGTGCCAGCAGGTTAGGGAATAATTCACCCCTCCACTTT.

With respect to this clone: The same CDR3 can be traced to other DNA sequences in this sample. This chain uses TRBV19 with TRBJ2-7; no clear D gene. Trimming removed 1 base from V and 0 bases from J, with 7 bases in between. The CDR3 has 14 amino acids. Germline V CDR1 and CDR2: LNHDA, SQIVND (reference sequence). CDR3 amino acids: CASSIGWASYEQYF. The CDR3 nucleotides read TGTGCCAGTAGTATAGGCTGGGCCTCCTACGAGCAGTACTTC.

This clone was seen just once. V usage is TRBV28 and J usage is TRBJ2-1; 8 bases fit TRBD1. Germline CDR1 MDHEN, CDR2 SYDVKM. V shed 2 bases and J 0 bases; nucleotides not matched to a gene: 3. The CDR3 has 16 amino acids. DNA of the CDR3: TGTGCCAGCAGTTTAACCGGACAGGGCTCCTACAATGAGCAGTTCTTC. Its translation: CASSLTGQGSYNEQFF.

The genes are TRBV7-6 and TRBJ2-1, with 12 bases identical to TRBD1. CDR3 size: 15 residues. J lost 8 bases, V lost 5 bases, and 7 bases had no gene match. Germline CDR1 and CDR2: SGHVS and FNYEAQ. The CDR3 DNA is TGTGCCAGCAGCCCTGGGACAGGGGGCGCCTATGAGCAGTTCTTC. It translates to CASSPGTGGAYEQFF.

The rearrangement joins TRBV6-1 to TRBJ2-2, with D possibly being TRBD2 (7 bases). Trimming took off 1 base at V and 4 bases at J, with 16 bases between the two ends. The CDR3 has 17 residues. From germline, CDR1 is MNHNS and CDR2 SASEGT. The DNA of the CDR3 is TGTGCCAGCAGTGAAGGTCGGGGGGCCTTGGGCACCGGGGAGCTGTTTTTT. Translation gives CASSEGRGALGTGELFF.

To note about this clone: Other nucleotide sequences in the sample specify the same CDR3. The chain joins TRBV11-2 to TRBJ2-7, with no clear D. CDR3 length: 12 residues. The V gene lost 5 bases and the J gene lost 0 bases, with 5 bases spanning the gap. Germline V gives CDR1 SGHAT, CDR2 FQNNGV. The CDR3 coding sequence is TGTGCCAGCAGCCCCAGCTCCTACGAGCAGTACTTC. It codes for CASSPSSYEQYF.

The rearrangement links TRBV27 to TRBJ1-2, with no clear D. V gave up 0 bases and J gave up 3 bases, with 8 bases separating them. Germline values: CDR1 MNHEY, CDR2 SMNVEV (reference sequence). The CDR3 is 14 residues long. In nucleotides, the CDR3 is TGTGCCAGCAGTTTATCGCCTGCTTACTATGGCTACACCTTC. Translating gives CASSLSPAYYGYTF.

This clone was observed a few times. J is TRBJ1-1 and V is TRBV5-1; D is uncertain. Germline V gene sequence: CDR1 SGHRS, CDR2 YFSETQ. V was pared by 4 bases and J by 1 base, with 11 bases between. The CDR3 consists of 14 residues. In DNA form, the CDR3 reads TGCGCCAGCAGCCTAAGGTGGGCGAACACTGAAGCTTTCTTT. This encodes CASSLRWANTEAFF.

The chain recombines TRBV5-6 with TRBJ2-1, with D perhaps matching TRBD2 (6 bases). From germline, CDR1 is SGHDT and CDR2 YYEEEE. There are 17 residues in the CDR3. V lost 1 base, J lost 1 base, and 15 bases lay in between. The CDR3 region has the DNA TGTGCCAGCAGCTTGTTGGCGGGAACTGGGTCCTACAATGAGCAGTTCTTC. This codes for CASSLLAGTGSYNEQFF.

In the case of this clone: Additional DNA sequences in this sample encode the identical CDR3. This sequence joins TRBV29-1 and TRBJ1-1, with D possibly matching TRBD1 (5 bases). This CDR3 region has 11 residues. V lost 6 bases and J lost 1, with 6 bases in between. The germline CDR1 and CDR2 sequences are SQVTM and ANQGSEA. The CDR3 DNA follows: TGCAGCGTAGGACAGAACACTGAAGCTTTCTTT. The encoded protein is CSVGQNTEAFF.

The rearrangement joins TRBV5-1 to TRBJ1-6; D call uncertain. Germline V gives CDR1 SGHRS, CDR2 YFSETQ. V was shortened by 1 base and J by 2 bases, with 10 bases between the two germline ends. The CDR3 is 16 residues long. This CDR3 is CASSLIVAPYNSPLHF. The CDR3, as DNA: TGCGCCAGCAGCTTGATTGTAGCTCCCTATAATTCACCCCTCCACTTT.

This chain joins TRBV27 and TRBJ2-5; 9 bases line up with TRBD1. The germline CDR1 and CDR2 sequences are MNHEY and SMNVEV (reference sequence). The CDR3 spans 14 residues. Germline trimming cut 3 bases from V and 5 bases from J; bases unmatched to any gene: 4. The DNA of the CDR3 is TGTGCCAGCAGTTTTAGGGACAGGGATGAGACCCAGTACTTC. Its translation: CASSFRDRDETQYF.